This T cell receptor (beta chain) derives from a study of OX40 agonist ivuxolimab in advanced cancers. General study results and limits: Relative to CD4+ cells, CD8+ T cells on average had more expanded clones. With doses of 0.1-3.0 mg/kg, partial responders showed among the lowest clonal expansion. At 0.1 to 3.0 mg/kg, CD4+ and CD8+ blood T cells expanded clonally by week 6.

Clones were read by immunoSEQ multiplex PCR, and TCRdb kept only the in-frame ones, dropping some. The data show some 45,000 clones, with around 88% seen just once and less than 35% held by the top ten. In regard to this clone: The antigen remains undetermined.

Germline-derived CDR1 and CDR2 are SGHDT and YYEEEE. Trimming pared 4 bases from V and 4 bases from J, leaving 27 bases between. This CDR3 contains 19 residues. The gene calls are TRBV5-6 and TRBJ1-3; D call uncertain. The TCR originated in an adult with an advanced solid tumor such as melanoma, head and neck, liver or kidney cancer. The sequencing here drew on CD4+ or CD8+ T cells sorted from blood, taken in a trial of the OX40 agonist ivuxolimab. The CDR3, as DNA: TGTGCCAGCAGCCGCCACACTTCTGTCTACCTTCTCGCCGGAAACACCATATATTTT. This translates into CASSRHTSVYLLAGNTIYF.